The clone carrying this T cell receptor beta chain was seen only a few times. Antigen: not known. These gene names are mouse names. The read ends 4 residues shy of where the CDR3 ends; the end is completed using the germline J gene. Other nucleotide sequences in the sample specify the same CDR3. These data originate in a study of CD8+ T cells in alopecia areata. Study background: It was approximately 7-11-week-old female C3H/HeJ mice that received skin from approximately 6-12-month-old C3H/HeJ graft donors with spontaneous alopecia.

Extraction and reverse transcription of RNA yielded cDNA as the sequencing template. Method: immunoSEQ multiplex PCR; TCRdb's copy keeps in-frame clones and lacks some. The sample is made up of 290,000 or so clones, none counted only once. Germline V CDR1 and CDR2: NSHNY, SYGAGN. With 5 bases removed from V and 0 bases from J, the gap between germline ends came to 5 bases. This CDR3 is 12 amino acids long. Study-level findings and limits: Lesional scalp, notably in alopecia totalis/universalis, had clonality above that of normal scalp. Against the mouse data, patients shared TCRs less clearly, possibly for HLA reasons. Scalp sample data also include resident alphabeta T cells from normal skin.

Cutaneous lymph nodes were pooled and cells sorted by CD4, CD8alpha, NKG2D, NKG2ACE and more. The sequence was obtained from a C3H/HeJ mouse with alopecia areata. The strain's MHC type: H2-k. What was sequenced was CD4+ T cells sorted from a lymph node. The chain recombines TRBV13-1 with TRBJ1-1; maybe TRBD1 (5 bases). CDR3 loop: CASRQANTEVFF. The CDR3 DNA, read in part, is TGTGCCAGCAGACAGGCAAACACA.